This T cell receptor beta chain originates from a study of control samples from healthy donors and cancer patients. TCRdb's copy holds only in-frame clones and misses some; the assay was immunoSEQ multiplex PCR. Of 60,000 to 75,000 clones in the sample, approximately 87% were seen once. This CDR3 region has 15 residues. The V gene lost 1 base and the J gene lost 2 bases, with 11 bases spanning the gap. CDR1 and CDR2 (germline): MDHEN, SYDVKM. The rearrangement links TRBV28 to TRBJ2-5; D not certain. The clonotype was recovered from a man in his forties or fifties in good health. The sample taken for sequencing was blood. The CDR3 DNA sequence: TGTGCCAGCAGTTTATATCTGCTGCAGCAAGAGACCCAGTACTTC. This codes for CASSLYLLQQETQYF. Together with reference TRBV28 and TRBJ2-5, the CDR3 gives the full variable domain: DVKVTQSSRYLVKRTGEKVFLECVQDMDHENMFWYRQDPGLGLRLIYFSYDVKMKEKGDIPEGYSVSREKKERFSLILESASTNQTSMYLCASSLYLLQQETQYFGPGTRLLVL.